Sequencing of this TCR beta chain was carried out in a study of cytomegalovirus exposure and HLA in healthy donors. Study overall: Of several hundred genotyped donors, roughly 76% grouped in the Caucasian-associated ancestry cluster. Broader study findings: Sequencing likely produced, as an artifact, a cluster of highly shared sequence variants. It has been reported that TCR beta sequences accurately predicted the HLA-A and HLA-B alleles of most subjects. In a later analysis, across HLA loci, associated TCR counts were highest for DRB1, lowest for HLA-C.

As concerns this clone: The antigen is undetermined.

CDR1 and CDR2 (germline): MGHRA, YSYEKL. This CDR3 region has 16 residues. V dropped 0 bases and J dropped 4 bases, with 15 bases sitting between them. With 60 Vbeta and 13 Jbeta primers, the PCR was carried out. Generated by immunoSEQ multiplex PCR, the TCRdb table keeps only in-frame clones and is missing some. The sample has some 180,000 clones, approximately 80% seen once. The chain combines TRBV4-1 with TRBJ2-5; D perhaps matches TRBD2 (6 bases). The TCR was taken from a female donor in good health and CMV-seronegative. The sequencing sample was made of PBMCs. The CDR3 DNA reads TGCGCCAGCAGCCAAGATCTCCAACTAGCCAGAGAGACCCAGTACTTC. As protein: CASSQDLQLARETQYF.